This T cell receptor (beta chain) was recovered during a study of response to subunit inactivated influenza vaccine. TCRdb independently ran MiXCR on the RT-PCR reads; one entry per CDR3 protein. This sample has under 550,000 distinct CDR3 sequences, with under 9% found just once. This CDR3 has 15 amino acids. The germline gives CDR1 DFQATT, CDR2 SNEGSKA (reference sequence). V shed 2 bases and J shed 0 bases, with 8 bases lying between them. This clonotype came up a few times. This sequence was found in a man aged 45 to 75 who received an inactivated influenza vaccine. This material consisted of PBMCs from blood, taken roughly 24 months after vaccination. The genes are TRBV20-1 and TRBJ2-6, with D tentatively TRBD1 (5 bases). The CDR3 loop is CSARRGSSGANVLTF. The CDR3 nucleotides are TGCAGTGCTAGAAGGGGCAGCTCTGGGGCCAACGTCCTGACTTTC.